Reported below is one T cell receptor (beta chain). The CDR3 is 16 amino acids. Trimming took 1 base from V and 6 from J; bases not matched to a gene: 5. This sample was taken from a study of blood T cell repertoires in COVID-19. Study-wide context: Some COVID-19 samples were acute and others convalescent; all came from the United States, Italy and Spain.

Method: immunoSEQ multiplex PCR; TCRdb's copy keeps in-frame clones and lacks some. In the table there are roughly 92,000 clones, around nine tenths of which are singletons. The V and J genes are TRBV23-1 and TRBJ1-6; 8 bases are a match to TRBD1. TRBV23-1 is designated an ORF whose function remains uncertain. The receptor was derived from a man aged 50 to 59 with acute or convalescent COVID-19. Source material: peripheral blood. CDR3 nucleotide sequence: TGCGCCAGCAGTCAATTTCTGGACAGGGCTAATTCACCCCTCCACTTT. This translates into CASSQFLDRANSPLHF.